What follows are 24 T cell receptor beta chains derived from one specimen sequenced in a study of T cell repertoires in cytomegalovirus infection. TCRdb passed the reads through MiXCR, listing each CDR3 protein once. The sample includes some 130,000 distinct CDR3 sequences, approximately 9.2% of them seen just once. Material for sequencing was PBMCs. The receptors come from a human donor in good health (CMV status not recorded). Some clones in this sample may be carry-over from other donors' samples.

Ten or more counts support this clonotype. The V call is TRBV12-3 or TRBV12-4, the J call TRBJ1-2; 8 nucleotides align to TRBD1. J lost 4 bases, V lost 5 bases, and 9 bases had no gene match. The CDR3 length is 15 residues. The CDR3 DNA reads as TGTGCCAGCAGTCCCCACCAGGGGGCGGGCTATGGCTACACCTTC. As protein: CASSPHQGAGYGYTF.

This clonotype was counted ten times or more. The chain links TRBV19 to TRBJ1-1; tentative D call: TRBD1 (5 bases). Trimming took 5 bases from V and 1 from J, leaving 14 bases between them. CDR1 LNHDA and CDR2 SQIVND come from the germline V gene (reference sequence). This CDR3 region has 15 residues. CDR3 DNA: TGTGCCAGTAGTCCCTATCTCCAGGGGAACACTGAAGCTTTCTTT. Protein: CASSPYLQGNTEAFF.

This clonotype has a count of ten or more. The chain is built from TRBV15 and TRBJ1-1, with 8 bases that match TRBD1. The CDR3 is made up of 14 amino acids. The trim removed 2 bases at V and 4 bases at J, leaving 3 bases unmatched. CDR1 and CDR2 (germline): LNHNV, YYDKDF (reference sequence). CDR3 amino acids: CATSRQTGGTEAFF. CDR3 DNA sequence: TGTGCCACCAGCAGACAAACAGGGGGCACTGAAGCTTTCTTT.

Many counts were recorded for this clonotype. As DNA, the CDR3 is TGTGCCAGCAGCGCAACAGGGAGGGGAAGCAATCAGCCCCAGCATTTT. Amino acids: CASSATGRGSNQPQHF. The J gene is TRBJ1-5, the V gene TRBV7-2; the D gene is possibly TRBD1 (6 bases). Looked up from germline, CDR1 is SGHTA and CDR2 is FQGNSA. V shed 5 bases and J shed 1 base, with 15 bases lying between them. The CDR3 length is 16 residues. The full variable domain, rest sourced from reference TRBV7-2 and TRBJ1-5, is GAGVSQSPSNKVTEKGKDVELRCDPISGHTALYWYRQSLGQGLEFLIYFQGNSAPDKSGLPSDRFSAERTGGSVSTLTIQRTQQEDSAVYLCASSATGRGSNQPQHFGDGTRLSIL.

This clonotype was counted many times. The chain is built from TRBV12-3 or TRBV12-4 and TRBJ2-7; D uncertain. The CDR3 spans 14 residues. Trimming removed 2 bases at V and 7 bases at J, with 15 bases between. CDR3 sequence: CASSLKGMPKEQYF. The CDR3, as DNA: TGTGCCAGCAGTTTAAAGGGAATGCCTAAGGAGCAGTACTTC.

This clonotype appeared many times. In nucleotides, the CDR3 is TGTGCTAGTGGTCATCCCAAGGGCACCCGCTTCAATCAGCCCCAGCATTTT. It yields the protein CASGHPKGTRFNQPQHF. The V gene is TRBV12-5, the J gene TRBJ1-5; D not certain. Germline V CDR1 and CDR2: LGHNT, FRNRAP. This CDR3 is 17 amino acids long. Trimming cost V 5 bases and J 3 bases, with 20 bases left between them. The entire variable domain, with the rest obtained from reference TRBV12-5 and TRBJ1-5, is as follows: DARVTQTPRHKVTEMGQEVTMRCQPILGHNTVFWYRQTMMQGLELLAYFRNRAPLDDSGMPKDRFSAEMPDATLATLKIQPSEPRDSAVYFCASGHPKGTRFNQPQHFGDGTRLSIL.

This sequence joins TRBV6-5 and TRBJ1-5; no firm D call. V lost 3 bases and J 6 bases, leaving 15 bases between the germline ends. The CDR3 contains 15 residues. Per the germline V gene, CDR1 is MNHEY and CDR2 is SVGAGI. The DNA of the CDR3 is TGTGCCAGCAGTTATGGAGAAGGGTCCGGTCAGCCCCAGCATTTT. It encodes CASSYGEGSGQPQHF.

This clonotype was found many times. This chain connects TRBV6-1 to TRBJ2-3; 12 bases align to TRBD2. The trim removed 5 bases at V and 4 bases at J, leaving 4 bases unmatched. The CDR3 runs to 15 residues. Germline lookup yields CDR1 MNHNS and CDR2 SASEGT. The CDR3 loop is CASSLLAGGADTQYF. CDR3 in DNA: TGTGCCAGCAGTTTACTAGCGGGGGGAGCAGATACGCAGTATTTT.

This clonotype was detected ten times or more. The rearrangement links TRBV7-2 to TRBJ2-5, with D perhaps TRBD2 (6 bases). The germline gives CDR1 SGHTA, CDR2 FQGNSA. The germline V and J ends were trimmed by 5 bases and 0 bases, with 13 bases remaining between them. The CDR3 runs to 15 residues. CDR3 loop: CASSQRASYQETQYF. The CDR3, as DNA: TGTGCCAGCAGCCAGCGGGCATCGTACCAAGAGACCCAGTACTTC.

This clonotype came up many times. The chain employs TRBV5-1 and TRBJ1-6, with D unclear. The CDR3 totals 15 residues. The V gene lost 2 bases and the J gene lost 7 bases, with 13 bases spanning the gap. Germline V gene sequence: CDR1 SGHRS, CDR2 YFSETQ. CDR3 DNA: TGCGCCAGCAGCTTAGAAGGACCGAGGAATTCACCCCTCCACTTT. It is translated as CASSLEGPRNSPLHF.

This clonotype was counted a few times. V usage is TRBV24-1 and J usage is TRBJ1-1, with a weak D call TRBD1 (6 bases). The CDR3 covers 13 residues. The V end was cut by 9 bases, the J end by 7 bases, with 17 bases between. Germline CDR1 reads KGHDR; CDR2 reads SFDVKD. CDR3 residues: CATPTGNPGEAFF. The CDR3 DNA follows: TGTGCCACCCCCACAGGGAACCCCGGTGAAGCTTTCTTT.

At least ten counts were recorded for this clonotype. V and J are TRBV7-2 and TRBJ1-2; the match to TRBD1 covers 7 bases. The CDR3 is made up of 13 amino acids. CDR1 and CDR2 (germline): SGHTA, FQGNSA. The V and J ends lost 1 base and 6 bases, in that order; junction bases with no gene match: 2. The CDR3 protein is CASSLDRGDGYTF. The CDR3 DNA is TGTGCCAGCAGCTTAGACAGGGGAGATGGCTACACCTTC.

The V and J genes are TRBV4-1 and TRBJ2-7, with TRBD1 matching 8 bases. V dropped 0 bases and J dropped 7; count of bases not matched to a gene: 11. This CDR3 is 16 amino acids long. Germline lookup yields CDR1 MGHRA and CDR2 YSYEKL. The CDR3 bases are TGCGCCAGCAGCCAAGATTTTGGTACAGGGGGTGAGGAGCAGTACTTC. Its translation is CASSQDFGTGGEEQYF.

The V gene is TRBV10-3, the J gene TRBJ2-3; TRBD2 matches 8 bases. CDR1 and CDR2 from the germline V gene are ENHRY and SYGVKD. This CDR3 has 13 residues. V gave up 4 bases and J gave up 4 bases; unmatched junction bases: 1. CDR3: CAISGGGSDTQYF. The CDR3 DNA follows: TGTGCCATCAGTGGCGGGGGGTCAGATACGCAGTATTTT.

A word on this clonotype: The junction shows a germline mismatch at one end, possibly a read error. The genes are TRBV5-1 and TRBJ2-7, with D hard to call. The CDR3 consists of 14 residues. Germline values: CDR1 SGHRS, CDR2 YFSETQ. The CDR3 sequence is CANSFTNPSYEQYF. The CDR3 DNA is TGCGCCAACAGCTTTACGAATCCCTCCTACGAGCAGTACTTC.

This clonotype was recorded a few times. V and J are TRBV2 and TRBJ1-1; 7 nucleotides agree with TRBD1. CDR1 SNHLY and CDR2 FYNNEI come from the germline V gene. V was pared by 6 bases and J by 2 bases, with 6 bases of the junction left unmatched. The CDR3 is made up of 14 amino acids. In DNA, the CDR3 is TGTGCCAGCAGCGTGGGACAGTTTAACACTGAAGCTTTCTTT. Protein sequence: CASSVGQFNTEAFF.

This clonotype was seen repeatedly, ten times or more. The CDR3 coding sequence is TGTGCCAGCAGCCTCCAGGGTAGCGGCAATCAGCCCCAGCATTTT. Its translation is CASSLQGSGNQPQHF. This chain connects TRBV5-6 to TRBJ1-5; D might be TRBD1 (5 bases). This CDR3 region has 15 residues. V shed 4 bases and J shed 2 bases, with 13 bases lying between them. CDR1 and CDR2 from the germline V gene are SGHDT and YYEEEE. Drawing the rest from reference TRBV5-6 and TRBJ1-5, the complete variable domain is DAGVTQSPTHLIKTRGQQVTLRCSPKSGHDTVSWYQQALGQGPQFIFQYYEEEERQRGNFPDRFSGHQFPNYSSELNVNALLLGDSALYLCASSLQGSGNQPQHFGDGTRLSIL.

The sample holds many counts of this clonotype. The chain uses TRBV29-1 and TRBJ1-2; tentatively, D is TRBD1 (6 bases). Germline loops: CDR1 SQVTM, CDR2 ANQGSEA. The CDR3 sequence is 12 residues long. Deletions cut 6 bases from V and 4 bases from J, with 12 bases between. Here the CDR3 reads CSVAGDFYGYTF. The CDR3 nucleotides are TGCAGCGTAGCAGGGGACTTCTATGGCTACACCTTC.

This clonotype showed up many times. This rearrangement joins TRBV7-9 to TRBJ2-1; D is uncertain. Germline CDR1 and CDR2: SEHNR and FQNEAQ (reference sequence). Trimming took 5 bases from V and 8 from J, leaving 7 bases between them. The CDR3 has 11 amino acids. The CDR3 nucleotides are TGTGCCAGCAGCCCTTGGGATGAGCAGTTCTTC. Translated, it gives CASSPWDEQFF.

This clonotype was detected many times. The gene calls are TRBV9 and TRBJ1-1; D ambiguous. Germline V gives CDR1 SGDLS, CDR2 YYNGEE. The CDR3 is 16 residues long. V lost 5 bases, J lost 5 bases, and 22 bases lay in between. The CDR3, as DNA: TGTGCCAGCAGGGGCGAGGGAGCCCTCTTGGGGACTGAAGCTTTCTTT. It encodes CASRGEGALLGTEAFF.

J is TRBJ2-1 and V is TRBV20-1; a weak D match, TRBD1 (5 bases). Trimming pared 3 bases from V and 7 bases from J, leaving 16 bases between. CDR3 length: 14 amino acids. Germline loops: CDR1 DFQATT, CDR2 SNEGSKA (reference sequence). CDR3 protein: CSASNYRPGNEQFF. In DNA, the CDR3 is TGCAGTGCTAGTAATTACCGTCCAGGGAATGAGCAGTTCTTC.

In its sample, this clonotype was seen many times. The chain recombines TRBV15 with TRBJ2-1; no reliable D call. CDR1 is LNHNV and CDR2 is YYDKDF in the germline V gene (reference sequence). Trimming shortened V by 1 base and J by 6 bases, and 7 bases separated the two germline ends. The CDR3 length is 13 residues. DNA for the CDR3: TGTGCCACCAGCAGAGGCAGGCGCAATGAGCAGTTCTTC. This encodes CATSRGRRNEQFF.

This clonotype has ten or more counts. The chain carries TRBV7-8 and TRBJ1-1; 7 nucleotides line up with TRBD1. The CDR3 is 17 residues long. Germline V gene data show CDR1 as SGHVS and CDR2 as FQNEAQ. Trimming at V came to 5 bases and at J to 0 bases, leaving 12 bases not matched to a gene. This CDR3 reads CASSIDRVAYLNTEAFF. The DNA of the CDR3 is TGTGCCAGCAGCATCGACAGGGTTGCTTACTTGAACACTGAAGCTTTCTTT.

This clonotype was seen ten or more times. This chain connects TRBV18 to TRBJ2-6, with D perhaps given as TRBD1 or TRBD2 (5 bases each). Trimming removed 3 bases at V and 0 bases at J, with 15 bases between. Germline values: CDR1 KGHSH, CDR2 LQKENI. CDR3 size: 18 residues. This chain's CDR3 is CASSPLTAARSGANVLTF. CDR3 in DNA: TGTGCCAGCTCACCTCTGACAGCGGCCCGCTCTGGGGCCAACGTCCTGACTTTC.